In this sample, the clone carrying this TCR beta chain turned up a few times. Its antigen is unknown. The sample comes from a study of T cells after yellow fever vaccination. Broader study findings: The booster response re-showed most primary clones: approximately 95% CD4, more than 70% CD8. FACS-sorted repertoires could contain abundant clonotypes contaminating from the bulk population.

Production of TCR cDNA was by 5'RACE template switching, which also added a universal primer site and UMIs. From the 5' RACE reads, TCRdb called clonotypes with MiXCR, one entry per CDR3 protein. The sample contains around 590,000 distinct CDR3 sequences, around 12% of which appear only once. Germline V lookup: CDR1 SGHVS, CDR2 FQNEAQ. After removal of 5 bases from V and 5 bases from J, the junction contained 7 bases not matched to a gene. This CDR3 is built from 14 residues. This receptor was identified in a man aged 25 to 40 who received the YFV17D yellow fever vaccine. V usage is TRBV7-8 and J usage is TRBJ2-5; TRBD2 agrees at 8 bases. Sequencing was performed on PBMCs, taken on the day of the yellow fever booster vaccination. The CDR3 sequence: CASSARTSWETQYF. The CDR3 bases are TGTGCCAGCAGCGCCCGGACTAGCTGGGAGACCCAGTACTTC.